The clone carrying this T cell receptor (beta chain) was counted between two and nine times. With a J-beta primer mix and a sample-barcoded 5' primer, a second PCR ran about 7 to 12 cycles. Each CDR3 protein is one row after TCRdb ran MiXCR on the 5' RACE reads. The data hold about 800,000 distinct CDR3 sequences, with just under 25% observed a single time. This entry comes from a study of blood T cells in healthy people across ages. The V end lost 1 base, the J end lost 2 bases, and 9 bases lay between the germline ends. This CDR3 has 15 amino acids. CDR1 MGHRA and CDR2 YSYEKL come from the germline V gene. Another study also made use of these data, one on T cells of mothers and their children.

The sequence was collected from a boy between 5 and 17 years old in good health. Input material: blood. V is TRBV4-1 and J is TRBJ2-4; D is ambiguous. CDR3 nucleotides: TGCGCCAGCAGCCAAGTGATTTACTCCAAAAACATTCAGTACTTC. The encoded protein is CASSQVIYSKNIQYF.